These 29 T cell receptor beta chains came from one sample sequenced in a study of cytomegalovirus exposure and HLA in healthy donors. PCR used 60 Vbeta primers and 13 Jbeta primers. The assay was immunoSEQ multiplex PCR, and TCRdb's table has in-frame clones only and misses some. The profile shows around 140,000 clones, about 81% of them singletons. The sequencing sample was made of PBMCs. The receptors derive from a woman in her fifties or sixties in good health and CMV-seropositive.

V and J are TRBV2 and TRBJ1-2; D not certain. Trimming took off 7 bases at V and 4 bases at J, with 10 bases between the two ends. Germline V lookup: CDR1 SNHLY, CDR2 FYNNEI. The CDR3 extends over 12 amino acids. The CDR3 sequence: CASTTAGYGYTF. The CDR3 DNA reads as TGTGCCAGCACTACAGCGGGCTATGGCTACACCTTC. Supplemented by reference TRBV2 and TRBJ1-2, the full variable domain reads EPEVTQTPSHQVTQMGQEVILRCVPISNHLYFYWYRQILGQKVEFLVSFYNNEISEKSEIFDDQFSVERPDGSNFTLKIRSTKLEDSAMYFCASTTAGYGYTFGSGTRLTVV.

The chain combines TRBV6-6 with TRBJ1-1, with a tentative D call TRBD1 (5 bases). V was trimmed by 6 bases and J by 1 base, leaving 9 bases between them. Germline V gene lookup returns CDR1 MNHNY and CDR2 SVGAGI (reference sequence). CDR3 size: 13 residues. CDR3 sequence reads: CASSTDKNTEAFF. The CDR3 DNA reads as TGTGCCAGCAGCACGGACAAGAACACTGAAGCTTTCTTT.

This chain joins TRBV6-6 and TRBJ1-2, with TRBD1 matching 7 bases. J gave up 4 bases and V 2 bases, and 7 bases lay outside the gene matches. Germline CDR1 and CDR2: MNHNY and SVGAGI (reference sequence). This CDR3 contains 15 residues. CDR3 protein: CASSYTGQLGYGYTF. The CDR3 region has the DNA TGTGCCAGCAGTTACACGGGACAGTTGGGCTATGGCTACACCTTC.

This sequence joins TRBV4-3 and TRBJ2-3, with D perhaps TRBD2 (5 bases). This CDR3 is 15 amino acids long. V was pared by 0 bases and J by 5 bases, with 12 bases between. The germline V gene has CDR1 LGHNA and CDR2 YSLEER. The CDR3 coding sequence is TGCGCCAGCAGCCAAGACGGGGTTGGTGTAGATACGCAGTATTTT. It encodes CASSQDGVGVDTQYF.

This clone was detected many times. The chain combines TRBV4-1 with TRBJ1-4, with D uncertain. CDR3 length: 15 residues. Trimming left V 5 bases short and J 5 bases short, with 15 bases between. CDR1 and CDR2 (germline): MGHRA, YSYEKL. The CDR3 protein is CASSTQGSGNEKLFF. CDR3 DNA: TGCGCCAGCAGCACCCAAGGGTCGGGAAATGAAAAACTGTTTTTT.

This chain joins TRBV5-4 and TRBJ2-3; D unresolved. The CDR3 contains 14 residues. V was cut by 0 bases and J by 2 bases, with 7 bases left in between. CDR1 is SGHNT and CDR2 is YYREEE in the germline V gene (reference sequence). CDR3 loop: CASSLVMSTDTQYF. CDR3 DNA sequence: TGTGCCAGCAGCTTGGTAATGTCCACAGATACGCAGTATTTT. Based on the CDR3 plus reference TRBV5-4 and TRBJ2-3, the full variable domain is ETGVTQSPTHLIKTRGQQVTLRCSSQSGHNTVSWYQQALGQGPQFIFQYYREEENGRGNFPPRFSGLQFPNYSSELNVNALELDDSALYLCASSLVMSTDTQYFGPGTRLTVL.

V is TRBV7-2 and J is TRBJ2-7, with 7 bases aligning to TRBD1. Looked up from germline, CDR1 is SGHTA and CDR2 is FQGNSA. The CDR3 contains 14 residues. With V trimmed by 5 bases and J by 2 bases, 6 bases remained unmatched. The CDR3 reads CASSPTGTAYEQYF. The CDR3 DNA follows: TGTGCCAGCAGCCCTACCGGGACAGCCTACGAGCAGTACTTC.

This clone has only a few counts. This chain links TRBV5-4 with TRBJ2-4; 8 positions match TRBD2. CDR1 is SGHNT, CDR2 YYREEE, per germline (reference sequence). With 1 base clipped from V and 5 bases from J, the junction kept 5 bases outside the gene matches. This CDR3 has 15 amino acids. This CDR3 is CASSLSGGLENIQYF. The DNA for the CDR3 is TGTGCCAGCAGCTTGTCGGGGGGGCTGGAAAACATTCAGTACTTC.

This clone occurred once. The V call is TRBV5-1, the J call TRBJ1-1, with 9 bases matching TRBD1. This CDR3 has 13 residues. The V gene's germline CDR1 is SGHRS and CDR2 YFSETQ. With V trimmed by 4 bases and J by 10 bases, 8 bases remained unmatched. The CDR3 DNA reads TGCGCCAGCAGCCCAGACAGGGGGTTGATAGCTTTCTTT. It translates to CASSPDRGLIAFF.

The rearrangement joins TRBV29-1 to TRBJ1-2, with 12 bases that match TRBD1. The V gene's germline CDR1 is SQVTM and CDR2 ANQGSEA. The CDR3 extends over 16 amino acids. V lost 0 bases, J lost 4 bases, and 6 bases stayed unmatched. CDR3 amino acids: CSVEDWDRGLSYGYTF. In nucleotides, the CDR3 is TGCAGCGTTGAAGATTGGGACAGGGGGCTCTCCTATGGCTACACCTTC.

This rearrangement joins TRBV5-1 to TRBJ2-1; 9 nucleotides line up with TRBD1. Germline assignment: CDR1 SGHRS and CDR2 YFSETQ. J was trimmed by 3 bases and V by 3 bases; bases with no gene match: 7. The CDR3 loop spans 16 amino acids. CDR3 nucleotides: TGCGCCAGCAGCTCCCCCGGGACAGGGAGCTACAATGAGCAGTTCTTC. This gives the protein CASSSPGTGSYNEQFF.

About this clone itself: Other DNA sequences in this sample translate to the same CDR3. The V gene is TRBV6-6, the J gene TRBJ2-7, with 7 bases fitting TRBD1. The CDR3 covers 13 residues. Germline V gene sequence: CDR1 MNHNY, CDR2 SVGAGI (reference sequence). Unmatched junction bases numbered 3, after V lost 5 bases and J lost 2 bases. CDR3 residues: CASSRDSPYEQYF. The CDR3, as DNA: TGTGCCAGCAGTAGGGACAGCCCCTACGAGCAGTACTTC.

The CDR3 sequence is CASSRLSGSSYEQYF. CDR3 coding DNA: TGTGCCAGCAGCCGCCTTAGCGGGAGCTCCTACGAGCAGTACTTC. This chain connects TRBV11-2 to TRBJ2-7, with 9 bases lining up with TRBD2. The CDR3 has 15 residues. CDR1 SGHAT and CDR2 FQNNGV come from the germline V gene. V gave up 5 bases and J gave up 0 bases; unmatched junction bases: 5.

The chain combines TRBV5-4 with TRBJ1-4; tentative D call: TRBD1 (6 bases). Germline-derived CDR1 and CDR2 are SGHNT and YYREEE (reference sequence). This CDR3 has 14 amino acids. The ends were cut back, 0 bases at V and 7 bases at J, with 10 bases in the middle. The CDR3 coding sequence is TGTGCCAGCAGCTTGGGGACAGTGGGTGAAAAACTGTTTTTT. The encoded protein is CASSLGTVGEKLFF.

CDR3 nucleotide sequence: TGCAGCGTTGACATCGGCTACGAGCAGTACTTC. This sequence encodes CSVDIGYEQYF. This sequence joins TRBV29-1 and TRBJ2-7; D is unresolved. Trimming took 3 bases from V and 3 from J, leaving 6 bases between them. Looked up from germline, CDR1 is SQVTM and CDR2 is ANQGSEA. CDR3 length: 11 amino acids.

This rearrangement joins TRBV6-5 to TRBJ1-1; TRBD1 agrees at 8 bases. The CDR3 sequence is 13 residues long. Germline lookup yields CDR1 MNHEY and CDR2 SVGAGI. The junction had 3 bases not matched to a gene; V was cut back by 6 bases and J by 3 bases. The CDR3 nucleotides are TGTGCCAGCAGACACAGGGGGGACACTGAAGCTTTCTTT. It specifies CASRHRGDTEAFF.

The DNA for the CDR3 is TGTGCCAGCAGTATCGTGACAGGGCAGGGCTACACCTTC. Translated: CASSIVTGQGYTF. The rearrangement links TRBV28 to TRBJ1-2; 7 nucleotides agree with TRBD1. With 5 bases clipped from V and 8 bases from J, the junction kept 8 bases outside the gene matches. The germline V gene has CDR1 MDHEN and CDR2 SYDVKM. This CDR3 has 13 amino acids.

The chain has TRBV7-9 and TRBJ2-7; 7 positions agree with TRBD2. This CDR3 is 15 amino acids long. Germline V gene data show CDR1 as SEHNR and CDR2 as FQNEAQ (reference sequence). V gave up 8 bases and J gave up 1 base; unmatched junction bases: 11. The CDR3 DNA reads as TGTGCCAGCTCCTCAGGACTAGAGGGGTCCTACGAGCAGTACTTC. Protein: CASSSGLEGSYEQYF.

V and J are TRBV6-1 and TRBJ1-3; weak D call: TRBD1 (5 bases). Trimming shortened V by 5 bases and J by 2 bases, and 13 bases separated the two germline ends. This CDR3 contains 15 residues. Looked up from germline, CDR1 is MNHNS and CDR2 is SASEGT. The CDR3 bases are TGTGCCAGCAGTCTTCACGACAGCACTGGAAACACCATATATTTT. It codes for CASSLHDSTGNTIYF.

This chain joins TRBV14 and TRBJ1-1; TRBD1 agrees at 8 bases. The CDR3 is 15 amino acids. The V segment lost 3 bases and the J segment 6 bases; nucleotides outside the gene matches: 9. Per the germline V gene, CDR1 is SGHDN and CDR2 is FVKESK. CDR3 DNA: TGTGCCAGCAGCCACCGCAGGGGGCCATTATCTGAAGCTTTCTTT. It codes for CASSHRRGPLSEAFF.

The V and J genes are TRBV7-9 and TRBJ2-2; 11 positions agree with TRBD2. In germline, CDR1 is SEHNR, CDR2 FQNEAQ (reference sequence). This CDR3 contains 17 residues. J lost 3 bases, V lost 3 bases, and 6 bases had no gene match. CDR3: CASSFSTSGSYTGELFF. The CDR3 DNA is TGTGCCAGCAGCTTCTCAACTAGCGGGAGTTACACCGGGGAGCTGTTTTTT.

Concerning this clone: Other DNA sequences in this sample translate to the same CDR3. The chain joins TRBV28 to TRBJ1-2; D is undetermined. Trimming removed 5 bases at V and 5 bases at J, with 3 bases between. This CDR3 region has 10 residues. Looked up from germline, CDR1 is MDHEN and CDR2 is SYDVKM. CDR3 sequence (DNA): TGTGCCAGCAGTCGGTATGGCTACACCTTC. Residues: CASSRYGYTF.

The chain joins TRBV5-4 to TRBJ2-7; tentatively, D is TRBD1 (5 bases). This CDR3 has 13 residues. Between the trimmed V and J ends, which lost 0 bases and 3 bases, there was a span of 7 bases. Germline V gene lookup returns CDR1 SGHNT and CDR2 YYREEE (reference sequence). This CDR3 is CASSLDRSYEQYF. The CDR3 nucleotides are TGTGCCAGCAGCTTGGACAGGAGCTACGAGCAGTACTTC. Combining the CDR3 with reference TRBV5-4 and TRBJ2-7 gives the whole variable domain ETGVTQSPTHLIKTRGQQVTLRCSSQSGHNTVSWYQQALGQGPQFIFQYYREEENGRGNFPPRFSGLQFPNYSSELNVNALELDDSALYLCASSLDRSYEQYFGPGTRLTVT.

CDR3 sequence (DNA): TGTGCCAGCAGCTTGGGGGGGCAGGGGAACACCGGGGAGCTGTTTTTT. The encoded protein is CASSLGGQGNTGELFF. This chain links TRBV5-4 with TRBJ2-2; tentative D call: TRBD1 (6 bases). This CDR3 has 16 amino acids. Germline V gives CDR1 SGHNT, CDR2 YYREEE (reference sequence). V lost 0 bases and J 1 base, leaving 10 bases between the germline ends. The variable domain in full, completed from reference TRBV5-4 and TRBJ2-2, reads ETGVTQSPTHLIKTRGQQVTLRCSSQSGHNTVSWYQQALGQGPQFIFQYYREEENGRGNFPPRFSGLQFPNYSSELNVNALELDDSALYLCASSLGGQGNTGELFFGEGSRLTVL.

The rearrangement joins TRBV30 to TRBJ1-4, with 10 bases lining up with TRBD1. Trimming at V came to 4 bases and at J to 8 bases, leaving 7 bases not matched to a gene. CDR1 GTSNPN and CDR2 SVGIG come from the germline V gene (reference sequence). The CDR3 covers 14 residues. The CDR3 nucleotides read TGTGCCTGGACAAGGGGGACAGGGGTAGAAAAACTGTTTTTT. Residues: CAWTRGTGVEKLFF. The variable domain in full, completed from reference TRBV30 and TRBJ1-4, reads SQTIHQWPATLVQPVGSPLSLECTVEGTSNPNLYWYRQAAGRGLQLLFYSVGIGQISSEVPQNLSASRPQDRQFILSSKKLLLSDSGFYLCAWTRGTGVEKLFFGSGTQLSVL.

V and J are TRBV12-5 and TRBJ1-2; the D gene is possibly TRBD1 (5 bases). Germline CDR1 LGHNT, CDR2 FRNRAP. CDR3 length: 13 amino acids. Trimming removed 2 bases from V and 6 bases from J, with 10 bases in between. CDR3 sequence: CASGLFQGHGYTF. The CDR3, as DNA: TGTGCTAGTGGTTTGTTCCAGGGTCATGGCTACACCTTC.

The chain is built from TRBV28 and TRBJ1-2; TRBD1 matches at 9 bases. CDR3 length: 15 residues. Germline CDR1 MDHEN, CDR2 SYDVKM. V shed 2 bases and J 3 bases; nucleotides not matched to a gene: 4. Here the CDR3 DNA reads TGTGCCAGCAGTTTAGGACAGGGGTATGACTATGGCTACACCTTC. Protein: CASSLGQGYDYGYTF.

In its sample, this clone was seen once. CDR3 sequence (DNA): TGTGCCAGCAGCCCCCGACTAGCGGCCTACGAGCAGTACTTC. It translates to CASSPRLAAYEQYF. The gene calls are TRBV7-8 and TRBJ2-7; 9 bases map to TRBD2. V shed 5 bases and J 2 bases; nucleotides not matched to a gene: 4. The CDR3 runs 14 residues. The germline V gene has CDR1 SGHVS and CDR2 FQNEAQ.

This chain links TRBV18 with TRBJ1-1; D may be TRBD1 (5 bases). The V gene's germline CDR1 is KGHSH and CDR2 LQKENI. The V end was cut by 2 bases, the J end by 5 bases, with 15 bases between. This CDR3 spans 15 amino acids. In DNA form, the CDR3 reads TGTGCCAGCTCACCATTGGGGGGGTCGTGGACTGAAGCTTTCTTT. It codes for CASSPLGGSWTEAFF.